This T cell receptor (beta chain) is drawn from a study of T cells in Graves' hyperthyroidism and ophthalmopathy. Study at large: The initial diagnosis was the point when peripheral blood was collected, ahead of any treatment. Study-wide results and limits: In blood, most of the thyroid clonotypes expanded above 0.001 were also present.

The CDR3 sequence is 13 residues long. Germline CDR1 reads SNHLY; CDR2 reads FYNNEI. Based on clinical symptoms, serum thyroxine and TRAb, thyroid ultrasound and orbital computed tomography, diagnoses were reached. Amplification of TCR beta CDR3 regions was performed using RNA transcripts as template. Carried out on the TCR CDR3, a first-round RT-PCR used the HTBI primer set. MiXCR, run by TCRdb on the multiplex PCR reads, gives a single entry per CDR3 protein. The table records 550,000 to 800,000 distinct CDR3 sequences, about 17% of them present only once. On this clonotype itself: The target antigen is unknown. This may come from a read error, since a much larger clone is one base off.

This receptor was taken from a man aged 18 to 29 with Graves' hyperthyroidism. Material: blood. This rearrangement joins TRBV2 to TRBJ2-5, with D possibly TRBD1 on 6 matching bases. TRBJ2-1 matches the DNA end more closely, so the J call is doubtful. CDR3 in amino acids: CASRDSGLETQFF. CDR3 coding DNA: TGTGCCAGCAGGGACAGTGGCTTGGAGACCCAGTTCTTC.